This is a list of T cell receptor beta chains from one sample in a study of blood T cells in healthy people across ages. TCRdb re-called the 5' RACE reads with MiXCR, one entry per CDR3 protein. Of some 290,000 distinct CDR3 sequences listed, 25% to 30% are singletons. Sequences were obtained from blood. The receptors were gathered from a woman aged 65 to 85 in good health. The CDR3 runs from the conserved cysteine through the conserved F or W. The D gene is left open where the match is weak. The size of a clone is reported for some rows only, either as once, few or many, or as a class for expanded clones.

cdr3_nt cdr3_aa cdr3_length j_call d_call v_call clone_size
TGTGCCAGCAGCTTAGGGGTAGCTATTGGCTACACCTTC CASSLGVAIGYTF 13 TRBJ1-2 . TRBV7-2 .
TGCGCCAGCAGAAAGGACGGAAACTATGGCTACACCTTC CASRKDGNYGYTF 13 TRBJ1-2 . TRBV5-1 .
TGTGCCAGCAGCAGGGACAGCCGGGATCAGCCCCAGCATTTT CASSRDSRDQPQHF 14 TRBJ1-5 TRBD1 TRBV12-3/TRBV12-4 few
TGTGCCAGCAGCCCCCGCGGTCAGCCCCAGCATTTT CASSPRGQPQHF 12 TRBJ1-5 . TRBV7-6 .
TGTGCCAGCAGCGCGTCAGGGGAACATACGCAGTATTTT CASSASGEHTQYF 13 TRBJ2-3 . TRBV7-9 once
TGCAGCGTTGAGCGGGACTCTCCAGGGGAAGCTTTCTTT CSVERDSPGEAFF 13 TRBJ1-1 . TRBV29-1 .
TGTGCCAGCAGCCTTACCGGGACTAGCGGCTACAATGAGCAGTTCTTC CASSLTGTSGYNEQFF 16 TRBJ2-1 TRBD2 TRBV3-1 .
TGTGCCAGCAGCCAAGATCCGGCAGGGGCATGGGTCGGACTGTTTTTT CASSQDPAGAWVGLFF 16 TRBJ1-4 . TRBV4-2 .
TGCGCCAGCAGCTTACGGACAGGGGGATCTACCGAGCAGCACTTC CASSLRTGGSTEQHF 15 TRBJ2-7 TRBD1 TRBV5-1 .
TGTGCCAGCAGCCTCTCAGGTGCCAGGGCCCCGCAGCCCCAGCATTTT CASSLSGARAPQPQHF 16 TRBJ1-5 . TRBV7-9 few